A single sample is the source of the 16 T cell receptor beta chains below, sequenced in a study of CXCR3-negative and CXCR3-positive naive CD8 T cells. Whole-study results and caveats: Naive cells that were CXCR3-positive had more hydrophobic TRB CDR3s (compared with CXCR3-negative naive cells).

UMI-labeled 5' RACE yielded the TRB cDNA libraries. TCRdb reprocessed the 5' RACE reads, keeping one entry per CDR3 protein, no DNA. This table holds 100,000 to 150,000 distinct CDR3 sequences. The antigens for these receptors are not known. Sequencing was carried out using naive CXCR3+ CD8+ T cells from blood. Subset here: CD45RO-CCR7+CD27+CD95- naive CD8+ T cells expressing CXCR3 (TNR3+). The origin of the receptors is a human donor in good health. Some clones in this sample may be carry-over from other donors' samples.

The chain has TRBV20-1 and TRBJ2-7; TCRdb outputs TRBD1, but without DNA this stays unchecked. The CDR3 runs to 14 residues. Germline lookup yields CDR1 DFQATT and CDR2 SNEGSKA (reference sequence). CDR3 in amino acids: CSVRGGQDSYEQYF.

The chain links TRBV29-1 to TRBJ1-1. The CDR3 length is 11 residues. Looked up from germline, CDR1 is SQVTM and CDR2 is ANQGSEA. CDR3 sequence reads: CSGTGGTEAFF.

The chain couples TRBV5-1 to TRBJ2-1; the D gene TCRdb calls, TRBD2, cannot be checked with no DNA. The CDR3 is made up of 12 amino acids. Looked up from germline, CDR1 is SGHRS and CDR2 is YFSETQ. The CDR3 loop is CASSYLGPEQFF.

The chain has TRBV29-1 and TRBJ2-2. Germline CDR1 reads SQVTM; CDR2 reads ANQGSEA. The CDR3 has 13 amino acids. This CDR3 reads CSVHNVNTGELFF.

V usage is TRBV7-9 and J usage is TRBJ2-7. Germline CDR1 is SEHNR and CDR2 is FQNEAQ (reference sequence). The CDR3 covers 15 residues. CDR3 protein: CASSLVPEVGYEQYF.

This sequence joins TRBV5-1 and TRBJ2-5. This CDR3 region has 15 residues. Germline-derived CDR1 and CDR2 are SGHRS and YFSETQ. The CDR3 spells CASSLGSLYQETQYF.

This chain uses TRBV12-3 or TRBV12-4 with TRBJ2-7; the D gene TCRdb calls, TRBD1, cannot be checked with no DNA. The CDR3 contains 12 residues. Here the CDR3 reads CASSTGINEQYF.

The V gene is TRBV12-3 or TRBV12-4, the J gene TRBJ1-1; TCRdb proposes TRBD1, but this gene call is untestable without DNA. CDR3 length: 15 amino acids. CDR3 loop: CASRGGTGGNTEAFF.

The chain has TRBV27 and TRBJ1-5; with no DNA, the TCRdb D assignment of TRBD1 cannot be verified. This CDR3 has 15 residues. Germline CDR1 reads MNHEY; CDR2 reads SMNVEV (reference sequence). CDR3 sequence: CASSNTRGADQPQHF.

CDR3 sequence: CASSLSWLAGSYEQYF. The chain carries TRBV27 and TRBJ2-7; no DNA is available, so the TRBD2 call from TCRdb remains unchecked. Germline CDR1 reads MNHEY; CDR2 reads SMNVEV (reference sequence). The CDR3 spans 16 residues.

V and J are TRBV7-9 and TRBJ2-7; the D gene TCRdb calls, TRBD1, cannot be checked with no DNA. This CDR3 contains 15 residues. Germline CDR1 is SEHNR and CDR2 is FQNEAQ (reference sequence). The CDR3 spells CATTGWDRNPYEQYF.

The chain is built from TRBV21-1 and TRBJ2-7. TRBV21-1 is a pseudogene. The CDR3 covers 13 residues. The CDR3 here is CASSPSSVDEQYF.

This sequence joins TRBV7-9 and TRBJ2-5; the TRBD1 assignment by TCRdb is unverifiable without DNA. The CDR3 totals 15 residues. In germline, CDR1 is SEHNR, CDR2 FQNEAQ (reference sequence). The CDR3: CASSLRDRSKETQYF.

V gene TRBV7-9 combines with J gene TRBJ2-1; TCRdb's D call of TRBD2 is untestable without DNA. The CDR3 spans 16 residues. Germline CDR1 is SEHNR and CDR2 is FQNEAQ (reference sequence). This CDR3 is CASSFASTSGNNEQFF.

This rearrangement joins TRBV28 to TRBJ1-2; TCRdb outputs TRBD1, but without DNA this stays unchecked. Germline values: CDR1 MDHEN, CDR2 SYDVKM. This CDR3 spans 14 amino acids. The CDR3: CASSSAGTYSGYTF.

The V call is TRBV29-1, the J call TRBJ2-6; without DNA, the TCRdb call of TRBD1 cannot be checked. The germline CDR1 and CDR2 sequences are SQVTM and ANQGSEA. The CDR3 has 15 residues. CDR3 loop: CSVGFDRAGANVLTF.